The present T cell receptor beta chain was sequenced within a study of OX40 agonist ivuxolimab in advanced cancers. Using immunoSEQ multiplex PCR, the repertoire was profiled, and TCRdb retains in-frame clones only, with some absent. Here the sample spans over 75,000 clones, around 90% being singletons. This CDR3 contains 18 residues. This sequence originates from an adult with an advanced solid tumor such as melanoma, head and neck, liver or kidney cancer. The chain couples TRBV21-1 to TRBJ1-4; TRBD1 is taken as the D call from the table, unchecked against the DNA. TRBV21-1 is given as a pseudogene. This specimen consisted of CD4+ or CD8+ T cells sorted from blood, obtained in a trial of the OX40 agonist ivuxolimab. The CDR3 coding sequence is TGTGCCAGCAATCTCCGGGACAGGGCTTGGGGCGCCCATGAAAAACTGTTTTTT. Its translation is CASNLRDRAWGAHEKLFF.